The entry below gives a single TCR beta chain sequence along with its context. This sample stems from a study of blood T cell repertoires in COVID-19. Study-level background: Specimens from acute and convalescent COVID-19 originated in the United States, Italy and Spain.

The germline V gene has CDR1 MNHNS and CDR2 SASEGT. J gave up 2 bases and V 4 bases, and 3 bases lay outside the gene matches. The CDR3 runs 17 residues. As originally analysed: Estimates of nucleated cell counts were drawn from the amplification of reference gene primers. Clones were sequenced by immunoSEQ multiplex PCR, and TCRdb holds only the in-frame ones, with some missing. V, J and clone size are taken as reported in that table, and D and trimming were inferred from the DNA itself. The table records more than 65,000 clones, roughly 87% of them present only once. The rearrangement joins TRBV6-1 to TRBJ2-2; 14 bases match TRBD2. The clonotype originates from a woman of 80 years or more with acute or convalescent COVID-19. Source material: peripheral blood. The CDR3 protein is CASSAGLAGANTGELFF. The CDR3, as DNA: TGTGCCAGCAGTGCGGGACTAGCGGGAGCTAACACCGGGGAGCTGTTTTTT.